The sequence of this T cell receptor beta chain was determined in a study of cytomegalovirus exposure and HLA in healthy donors. The study's findings and limits: It was likely that a cluster of highly shared sequence variants was a sequencing artifact. Donor immune exposure was known only as CMV serostatus.

Each of the donors was a healthy bone marrow donor. Concerning this clone: What it binds is unknown.

It was with 60 Vbeta and 13 Jbeta primers that the PCR ran. Using immunoSEQ multiplex PCR, the repertoire was profiled, and TCRdb retains in-frame clones only, with some absent. This sample's clone table lists roughly 54,000 clones. The CDR3 runs to 13 residues. V was trimmed by 4 bases and J by 6 bases, leaving 12 bases between them. CDR1 and CDR2 (germline): GTSNPN, SVGIG (reference sequence). The sequenced sample was PBMCs. The genes are TRBV30 and TRBJ2-2; D might be TRBD2 (6 bases). This receptor was obtained from a woman in her 30s in good health and CMV-seropositive. As DNA, the CDR3 is TGTGCCTGGACCGAGACTAGAGCCGGGGAGCTGTTTTTT. Residues: CAWTETRAGELFF.